The 31 T cell receptor beta chains given below trace back to one sample, sequenced in a study of CD8+CD57+ T cells in acquired aplastic anemia. Genomic DNA templated the TCR beta VDJ and CDR3 profiling. TCRdb re-analysed the reads in MiXCR, keeping a single row per CDR3 protein. The data contain roughly 240,000 distinct CDR3 sequences, around 43% of them singletons. Patients who underwent sequencing had shown CD8+CD57+ cell expansion by flow cytometry. Sequenced material: sorted CD4+, CD8+, or CD8+CD57+ T cells (not recorded which) from PBMCs. The source is a human donor with aplastic anemia.

The sample holds many counts of this clonotype. V is TRBV6-4 and J is TRBJ2-3; 12 positions match TRBD2. Germline V CDR1 and CDR2: MRHNA, SNTAGT. Trimming removed 7 bases from V and 4 bases from J; junction bases left unmatched: 6. This CDR3 has 15 residues. CDR3 loop: CASNPSGGAADTQYF. CDR3 in DNA: TGTGCCAGCAATCCTAGCGGGGGGGCCGCAGATACGCAGTATTTT.

A word on this clonotype: This likely comes from a read error, as the CDR3 has no conserved phenylalanine or tryptophan at its end. J is TRBJ1-1 and V is TRBV7-9; TRBD1 might be the D (5 bases). The CDR3 totals 14 residues. V was clipped by 1 base and J by 3 bases, with 9 bases between them. Germline CDR1 and CDR2: SEHNR and FQNEAQ (reference sequence). CDR3 loop: CASSLVQGDTEAFS. CDR3 DNA: TGTGCCAGCAGCTTAGTTCAGGGCGACACTGAAGCTTTCTCC.

As regards this clonotype: A much larger clone sits a single nucleotide away, making a read error possible. The J gene is TRBJ2-3, the V gene TRBV7-9, with 9 bases matching TRBD1. Germline V gene sequence: CDR1 SEHNR, CDR2 FQNEAQ (reference sequence). The CDR3 loop spans 15 amino acids. CDR3 sequence: CAGRSGTGNTDTQYF. CDR3 bases: TGTGCCGGCAGATCCGGGACAGGGAACACAGATACGCAGTATTTT.

The V gene is TRBV27, the J gene TRBJ2-3; maybe TRBD2 (6 bases). Germline V lookup: CDR1 MNHEY, CDR2 SMNVEV (reference sequence). The CDR3 has 15 residues. V lost 3 bases, J lost 4 bases, and 14 bases lay in between. The CDR3 reads CASSLGGFGADTQYF. DNA of the CDR3: TGTGCCAGCAGTTTGGGAGGATTTGGCGCAGATACGCAGTATTTT.

The chain uses TRBV7-9 and TRBJ1-2; 9 bases map to TRBD1. Germline-derived CDR1 and CDR2 are SEHNR and FQNEAQ (reference sequence). The CDR3 loop spans 17 amino acids. J was trimmed by 3 bases and V by 1 base; bases with no gene match: 9. CDR3 residues: CASSLGIGQGKDYGYTF. In DNA, the CDR3 is TGTGCCAGCAGCTTAGGAATAGGACAGGGGAAGGACTATGGCTACACCTTC.

The chain recombines TRBV29-1 with TRBJ2-3, with TRBD1 identical over 10 bases. The CDR3 length is 13 residues. Germline lookup yields CDR1 SQVTM and CDR2 ANQGSEA. V dropped 7 bases and J dropped 2; count of bases not matched to a gene: 3. The CDR3 bases are TGCAGCGCGGGACAGGGGTCCACAGATACGCAGTATTTT. Residues: CSAGQGSTDTQYF.

The sample holds a few counts of this clonotype. This chain links TRBV4-1 with TRBJ1-6; 7 positions match TRBD1. The CDR3 extends over 15 amino acids. Unmatched junction bases numbered 5, after V lost 0 bases and J lost 9 bases. Germline V gene sequence: CDR1 MGHRA, CDR2 YSYEKL. Written as DNA, the CDR3 is TGCGCCAGCAGCCAAGAGGGACAGTCGGGTTCACCCCTCCACTTT. Translated, it gives CASSQEGQSGSPLHF.

This clonotype was observed many times. V gene TRBV20-1 combines with J gene TRBJ2-7; 10 bases align to TRBD2. The V gene end was trimmed by 5 bases and the J gene end by 7 bases; junction bases not matched to a gene: 11. The germline CDR1 and CDR2 sequences are DFQATT and SNEGSKA (reference sequence). The CDR3 has 14 residues. The DNA of the CDR3 is TGCAGTGCTTACCTAGCGGGAGCCTCGTATGAGCAGTACTTC. Its translation is CSAYLAGASYEQYF.

This chain joins TRBV9 and TRBJ2-1; TRBD2 agrees at 8 bases. The CDR3 is 15 amino acids. The V segment lost 3 bases and the J segment 3 bases; nucleotides outside the gene matches: 5. The germline V gene encodes CDR1 SGDLS and CDR2 YYNGEE. CDR3 in amino acids: CASSAGGPNYNEQFF. CDR3 sequence (DNA): TGTGCCAGCAGCGCGGGAGGGCCTAACTACAATGAGCAGTTCTTC.

This clonotype appeared a few times. The chain is built from TRBV20-1 and TRBJ2-7; weak D call: TRBD2 (7 bases). CDR3 length: 10 amino acids. V lost 8 bases and J 6 bases, leaving 11 bases between the germline ends. Germline CDR1 is DFQATT and CDR2 is SNEGSKA (reference sequence). CDR3 loop: CSLGGPEQYF. The CDR3 region has the DNA TGCAGTTTGGGGGGGCCCGAGCAGTACTTC.

A few counts support this clonotype. The CDR3 coding sequence is TGTGCCAGCAGTTTAGGCGGGGGCTTGACTGAAGCTTTCTTT. This sequence encodes CASSLGGGLTEAFF. This chain connects TRBV12-3 or TRBV12-4 to TRBJ1-1; perhaps TRBD1 as D (6 bases). The V and J ends lost 1 base and 5 bases respectively, with 11 bases between them. The CDR3 is 14 residues long.

The V and J genes are TRBV9 and TRBJ1-2, with 10 bases that match TRBD1. The ends lost 3 bases at V and 4 bases at J; junction bases unmatched: 6. The CDR3 covers 15 residues. Looked up from germline, CDR1 is SGDLS and CDR2 is YYNGEE. For the CDR3, the DNA is TGTGCCAGCAGCGAGAGGGACAGGGGATCCTATGGCTACACCTTC. Translating it yields CASSERDRGSYGYTF.

This clonotype was recorded a few times. The genes are TRBV20-1 and TRBJ1-1; no definite D call. Germline CDR1 is DFQATT and CDR2 is SNEGSKA (reference sequence). V gave up 6 bases and J gave up 1 base, with 9 bases separating them. The CDR3 covers 12 residues. CDR3 DNA sequence: TGCAGTGCCCCGGCAGGGAACACTGAAGCTTTCTTT. Amino acid sequence: CSAPAGNTEAFF.

This clonotype has just one count. The CDR3 coding sequence is TGTGCCAGCAGTTACTCGAATTCCGGTGCCGACACCGGGGAGCTGTTTTTT. Protein: CASSYSNSGADTGELFF. The chain links TRBV6-5 to TRBJ2-2; D ambiguous. Germline loops: CDR1 MNHEY, CDR2 SVGAGI. CDR3 length: 17 amino acids. Trimming took off 0 bases at V and 3 bases at J, with 14 bases between the two ends.

This clonotype appeared a few times. This chain connects TRBV6-6 to TRBJ1-1; D is perhaps TRBD1 (5 bases). V lost 5 bases to trimming and J lost 1 base, with 14 bases between them. This CDR3 region has 15 residues. CDR1 is MNHNY, CDR2 SVGAGI, per germline (reference sequence). CDR3 sequence: CASSEIEGSNTEAFF. Written as DNA, the CDR3 is TGTGCCAGCAGTGAAATTGAGGGGTCGAACACTGAAGCTTTCTTT.

At least ten counts were recorded for this clonotype. J is TRBJ1-3 and V is TRBV13; 7 bases agree with TRBD1. V lost 5 bases to trimming and J lost 4 bases; unmatched junction nucleotides: 8. The length of the CDR3 is 15 residues. Germline CDR1 reads PRHDT; CDR2 reads FYEKMQ (reference sequence). Here the CDR3 reads CASSNGQEGGNTIYF. DNA for the CDR3: TGTGCCAGCAGCAATGGACAGGAGGGAGGAAACACCATATATTTT. Full variable domain (rest looked up from reference TRBV13 and TRBJ1-3): AAGVIQSPRHLIKEKRETATLKCYPIPRHDTVYWYQQGPGQDPQFLISFYEKMQSDKGSIPDRFSAQQFSDYHSELNMSSLELGDSALYFCASSNGQEGGNTIYFGEGSWLTVV.

This clonotype appeared a few times. This chain's CDR3 is CASSQVAEYQETQYF. As DNA, the CDR3 is TGTGCCAGCAGCCAGGTCGCGGAGTACCAAGAGACCCAGTACTTC. V usage is TRBV3-1 and J usage is TRBJ2-5; no clear D gene. Trimming left V 3 bases short and J 0 bases short, with 11 bases between. The CDR3 is made up of 15 amino acids. The germline V gene encodes CDR1 LGHDT and CDR2 YNNKEL (reference sequence).

This clonotype has just a few counts. The chain uses TRBV6-4 and TRBJ2-3, with 11 positions matching TRBD2. The length of the CDR3 is 16 residues. With V trimmed by 2 bases and J by 1 base, 2 bases remained unmatched. CDR1 is MRHNA, CDR2 SNTAGT, per germline. CDR3 loop: CASSDVSGGGTDTQYF. CDR3 nucleotide sequence: TGTGCCAGCAGTGACGTTAGCGGGGGGGGCACAGATACGCAGTATTTT.

V is TRBV10-3 and J is TRBJ1-2; TRBD1 aligns across 8 bases. The CDR3 sequence is 14 residues long. The V gene's germline CDR1 is ENHRY and CDR2 SYGVKD. V shed 7 bases and J 4 bases; nucleotides not matched to a gene: 8. Here the CDR3 reads CAIKTGQDSYGYTF. Here the CDR3 DNA reads TGTGCCATCAAAACGGGACAGGACTCCTATGGCTACACCTTC.

The chain uses TRBV7-8 and TRBJ2-1; TRBD1 matches at 10 bases. V was clipped by 8 bases and J by 6 bases; unmatched bases: 10. Germline loops: CDR1 SGHVS, CDR2 FQNEAQ. This CDR3 spans 15 amino acids. In nucleotides, the CDR3 is TGTGCCAGCCGAGGGGACAGGGGCTCAGTCAATGAGCAGTTCTTC. Translating it yields CASRGDRGSVNEQFF.

V is TRBV7-2 and J is TRBJ1-4; no clear D. There are 16 residues in the CDR3. Germline loops: CDR1 SGHTA, CDR2 FQGNSA. With 6 bases removed from V and 11 bases from J, the gap between germline ends came to 25 bases. The CDR3 here is CASRLLTTLSIEKLFF. CDR3 sequence (DNA): TGTGCCAGCAGGCTACTAACGACATTGTCCATTGAGAAACTGTTTTTT. The full variable domain, in which reference TRBV7-2 and TRBJ1-4 provide the parts outside the CDR3, is GAGVSQSPSNKVTEKGKDVELRCDPISGHTALYWYRQSLGQGLEFLIYFQGNSAPDKSGLPSDRFSAERTGGSVSTLTIQRTQQEDSAVYLCASRLLTTLSIEKLFFGSGTQLSVL.

This clonotype was observed at least ten times. J is TRBJ1-4 and V is TRBV13, with TRBD1 identical over 8 bases. Germline values: CDR1 PRHDT, CDR2 FYEKMQ (reference sequence). The CDR3 covers 17 residues. With V trimmed by 3 bases and J by 0 bases, 6 bases remained unmatched. The CDR3, as DNA: TGTGCCAGCAGCTTCGGACAGGGAGGGACAACTAATGAAAAACTGTTTTTT. Amino acids: CASSFGQGGTTNEKLFF.

This clonotype was counted ten times or more. This rearrangement joins TRBV20-1 to TRBJ2-7; 8 bases align to TRBD1. CDR3 length: 16 amino acids. Trimming removed 3 bases from V and 1 base from J; junction bases left unmatched: 11. Germline loops: CDR1 DFQATT, CDR2 SNEGSKA (reference sequence). CDR3 residues: CSARGQDLPRSYEQYF. In DNA, the CDR3 is TGCAGTGCTAGGGGACAGGATTTGCCCCGTTCCTACGAGCAGTACTTC.

In its sample, this clonotype was seen a few times. The genes are TRBV29-1 and TRBJ2-7, with D unclear. CDR1 and CDR2 (germline): SQVTM, ANQGSEA. Between the trimmed V and J ends, which lost 4 bases and 0 bases, there was a span of 10 bases. This CDR3 has 13 amino acids. In DNA form, the CDR3 reads TGCAGCGTTGGTTGGGCCAGCTCCTACGAGCAGTACTTC. Its translation: CSVGWASSYEQYF.

About this clonotype: With a much larger clone just one base away, this may be a read error. The V call is TRBV7-3, the J call TRBJ2-1; 10 nucleotides align to TRBD2. In germline, CDR1 is SGHTA, CDR2 FQGTGA. This CDR3 region has 17 residues. For the CDR3, the DNA is TGTGCCAGCAGCTCAGATCTAGCGGGAGCTCCGGACAATGAGCAGTCCTTC. As protein: CASSSDLAGAPDNEQSF.

This chain connects TRBV2 to TRBJ1-4; 9 nucleotides line up with TRBD1. The germline V gene encodes CDR1 SNHLY and CDR2 FYNNEI. Losses at the gene ends were 4 bases for V and 10 bases for J; bases not matched to a gene: 7. The CDR3 contains 14 residues. The CDR3 nucleotides are TGTGCCAGCAGTGCGGGACAGGGAATAGGAAAACTGTTTTTT. Translation: CASSAGQGIGKLFF.

This clonotype was counted ten times or more. The rearrangement joins TRBV9 to TRBJ2-7; no definite D call. Per germline, CDR1 SGDLS and CDR2 YYNGEE. Trimming left V 0 bases short and J 5 bases short, with 9 bases between. CDR3 length: 13 residues. The CDR3 here is CASSVAGLDEQYF. CDR3 nucleotide sequence: TGTGCCAGCAGCGTAGCCGGTCTCGACGAGCAGTACTTC.

J is TRBJ1-5 and V is TRBV10-2; D might be TRBD1 (5 bases). The CDR3 has 14 residues. V was cut by 8 bases and J by 0 bases, with 11 bases left in between. CDR1 is WSHSY, CDR2 SAAADI, per germline. CDR3 amino acids: CASSGANSNQPQHF. The CDR3 DNA reads as TGCGCCAGCTCTGGGGCAAATAGCAATCAGCCCCAGCATTTT.

The chain joins TRBV7-8 to TRBJ2-1; possibly TRBD2 for D (6 bases). Germline CDR1 reads SGHVS; CDR2 reads FQNEAQ. V shed 0 bases and J shed 3 bases, with 15 bases lying between them. The CDR3 is 17 residues long. The chain's CDR3 is CASSLAPVGRNYNEQFF. CDR3 sequence (DNA): TGTGCCAGCAGCTTAGCCCCCGTTGGGAGGAACTACAATGAGCAGTTCTTC.

Here the CDR3 reads CSARDSGGASDTQYF. For the CDR3, the DNA is TGCAGTGCTAGGGATAGCGGGGGGGCCTCAGATACGCAGTATTTT. The chain couples TRBV20-1 to TRBJ2-3; 11 bases align to TRBD2. V lost 3 bases to trimming and J lost 4 bases; unmatched junction nucleotides: 6. The CDR3 contains 15 residues. Germline V gene sequence: CDR1 DFQATT, CDR2 SNEGSKA (reference sequence).

On this clonotype: One end of the junction does not line up with germline, which may come from a read error. V gene TRBV20-1 combines with J gene TRBJ2-7; tentative D call: TRBD2 (6 bases). This CDR3 comprises 13 residues. Germline V gives CDR1 DFQATT, CDR2 SNEGSKA (reference sequence). The CDR3 DNA reads as TGCAGTGCTAGAGATCAACGGCCTAGCGAGCAGTGCTTC. Its translation is CSARDQRPSEQCF.